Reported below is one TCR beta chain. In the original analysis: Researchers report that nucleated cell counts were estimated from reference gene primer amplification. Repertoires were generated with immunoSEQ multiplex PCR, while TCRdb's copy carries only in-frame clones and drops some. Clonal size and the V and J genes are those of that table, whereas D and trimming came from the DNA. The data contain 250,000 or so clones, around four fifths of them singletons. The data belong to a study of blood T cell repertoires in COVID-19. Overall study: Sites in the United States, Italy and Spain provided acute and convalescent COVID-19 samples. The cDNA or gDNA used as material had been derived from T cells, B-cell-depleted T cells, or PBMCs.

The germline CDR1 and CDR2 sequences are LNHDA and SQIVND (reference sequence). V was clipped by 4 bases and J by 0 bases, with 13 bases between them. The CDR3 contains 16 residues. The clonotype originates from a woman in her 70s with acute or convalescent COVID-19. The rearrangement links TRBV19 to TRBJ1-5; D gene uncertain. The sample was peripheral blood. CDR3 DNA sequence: TGTGCCAGTAGTACCTCAGGTACCTATAGCAATCAGCCCCAGCATTTT. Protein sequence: CASSTSGTYSNQPQHF. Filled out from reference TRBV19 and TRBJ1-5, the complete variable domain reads DGGITQSPKYLFRKEGQNVTLSCEQNLNHDAMYWYRQDPGQGLRLIYYSQIVNDFQKGDIAEGYSVSREKKESFPLTVTSAQKNPTAFYLCASSTSGTYSNQPQHFGDGTRLSIL.